This T cell receptor beta chain was observed in a study of T cell responses to AZD1222 COVID-19 vaccine. Study-wide background: Pooled together were second doses at about 4 or about 12 weeks. Study observations and caveats: AZD1222 recipients seropositive at baseline numbered only six. Clonal diversity was possibly underestimated; the donors were predominantly white British and more often female.

Sequencing was performed with immunoSEQ multiplex PCR; in TCRdb, only in-frame clones are kept and a portion is missing. The sample records 120,000 or so clones, about 90% being singletons. This CDR3 has 22 amino acids. V gave up 0 bases and J gave up 0 bases; unmatched junction bases: 15. Germline V gene lookup returns CDR1 SGDLS and CDR2 YYNGEE. A remark on this clone: The antigen is undetermined.

This TCR derives from an adult in good health. The chain couples TRBV9 to TRBJ2-1; 13 bases align to TRBD2. Sample: peripheral blood, taken on day 0 of AZD1222 vaccination. The CDR3 DNA reads as TGTGCCAGCAGCGTAGCTACGAGACTAGCGGGAGGCGTTCGGGACTCCTACAATGAGCAGTTCTTC. Its protein is CASSVATRLAGGVRDSYNEQFF. Full variable domain (missing parts from reference TRBV9 and TRBJ2-1): DSGVTQTPKHLITATGQRVTLRCSPRSGDLSVYWYQQSLDQGLQFLIQYYNGEERAKGNILERFSAQQFPDLHSELNLSSLELGDSALYFCASSVATRLAGGVRDSYNEQFFGPGTRLTVL.